This T cell receptor (beta chain) was sequenced for a study of blood T cell repertoires in COVID-19 (dated by TCRdb to 2018 to 2020). Broadly, across the study: The collaborator samples originated in the United States, Italy and Spain and spanned the acute and convalescent phases of COVID-19. The prospective study material was composed of cDNA or gDNA derived from T cells, B-cell-depleted T cells, or PBMCs. Where available, HLA class I and class II types were obtained from metadata supplied by the sample provider rather than from assay-based typing. Deeply sampled blood TCRbeta repertoires from subjects exposed to, actively infected with, or recovered from COVID-19 were included in the dataset. The repertoires were made available in a free public database intended to serve as a resource for research on the immune response to SARS-CoV-2. The samples were drawn from the first 160 participants of the ongoing ImmuneRACE study and from under 1,500 subjects provided by 6 global collaborators. Nearly every sample came with metadata listing a de-identified subject ID, COVID-19 status, age in years and sex.

TCRbeta CDR3 regions were amplified from genomic DNA using the immunoSEQ Assay, a bias-controlled multiplex PCR. From the authors' description of their analysis: The number of nucleated cells in each sample was estimated by amplification of reference gene primers within the assay. Sequence reads were collapsed and filtered to measure the absolute abundance of every unique TCRbeta CDR3 rearrangement. For each sample, productive Simpson clonality was calculated by taking the square root of Simpson's diversity index across productive rearrangements. Imported from immuneACCESS, the table was reduced by TCRdb to in-frame sequences with V and J called. These copies leave out some clones; in studies compared against another copy, an unresolved V gene accounts for under half, and the cause of the remainder is not known. The V and J calls and the clone size are those of that table, but D and trimming were determined from the DNA. The sample data list approximately 250,000 clones, and over 70% of these were observed just once. Around 7.8% of the sample is held by the ten biggest clonotypes.

At the junction V is shortened by 5 bases and J by 4 bases; bases outside the gene matches: 8. CDR1 and CDR2 are read off the germline V gene as SGHVS and FNYEAQ. The CDR3 contains 15 residues, cysteine and phenylalanine counted. CDR3 DNA only is kept here, 45 bases in frame from base 1. Study-wide findings and limitations: The quantity of clinical and demographic metadata differed by source and by participant and was supplied without curation.

Whole blood was collected in K2EDTA tubes by collaborating institutions according to the institutions' own protocols. For TCRbeta analysis, collaborators shipped samples in one of three forms: frozen whole blood, isolated PBMCs, or DNA extracted from either of those sample types. A remark on this clone: Its antigen target is currently unknown. Per-base qualities were not stored, and no clone one base away is much larger.

The receptor's source is a human donor in a cohort sampled during active COVID-19. The chain is assembled from TRBV7-6 and TRBJ2-5; TRBD2 lines up with 9 middle nucleotides. Sample: peripheral blood. The bases are TGTGCCAGCAGCCCCCGGACTAGCGAGAGAGAGACCCAGTACTTC. Translated, this gives CASSPRTSERETQYF.